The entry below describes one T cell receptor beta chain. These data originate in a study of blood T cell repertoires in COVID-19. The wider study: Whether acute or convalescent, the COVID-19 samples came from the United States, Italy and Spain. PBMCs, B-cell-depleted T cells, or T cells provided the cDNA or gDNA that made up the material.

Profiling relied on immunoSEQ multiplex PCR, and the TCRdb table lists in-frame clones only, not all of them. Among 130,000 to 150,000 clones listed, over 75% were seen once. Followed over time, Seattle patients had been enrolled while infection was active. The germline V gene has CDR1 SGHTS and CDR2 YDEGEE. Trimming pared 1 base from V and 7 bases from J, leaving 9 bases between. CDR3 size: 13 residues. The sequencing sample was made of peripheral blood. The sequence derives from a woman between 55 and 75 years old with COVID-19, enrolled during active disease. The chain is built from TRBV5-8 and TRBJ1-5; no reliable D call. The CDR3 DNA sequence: TGTGCCAGCAGCTTGCTGGGAGGGCAGCCCCAGCATTTT. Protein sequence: CASSLLGGQPQHF.